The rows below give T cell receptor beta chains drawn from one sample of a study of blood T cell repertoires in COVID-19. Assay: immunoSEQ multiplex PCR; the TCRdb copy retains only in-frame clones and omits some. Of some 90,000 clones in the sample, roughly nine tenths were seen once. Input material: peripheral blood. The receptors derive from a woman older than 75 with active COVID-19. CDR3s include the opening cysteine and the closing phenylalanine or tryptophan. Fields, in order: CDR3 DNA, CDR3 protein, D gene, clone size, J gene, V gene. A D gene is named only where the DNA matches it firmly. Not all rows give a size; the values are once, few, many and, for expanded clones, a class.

TGCGCCAGCAGCTTGTCAGGGGGGACATACGAGCAGTACTTC	CASSLSGGTYEQYF	NA	NA	TRBJ2-7	TRBV5-1
TGTGCCAGCAGCGCGACTAGCGGGAGATTAAAGCAGTTCTTC	CASSATSGRLKQFF	TRBD2	NA	TRBJ2-1	TRBV9
TGTGCCAGCAGCCCGCTAGCGAGAGTTACAGATACGCAGTATTTT	CASSPLARVTDTQYF	NA	NA	TRBJ2-3	TRBV6-2/TRBV6-3
TGTGCCAGCAGCTTGCCGAGCCACTCTGGAAACACCATATATTTT	CASSLPSHSGNTIYF	NA	NA	TRBJ1-3	TRBV5-8
TGTGCCAGCAGCCAAGGGCAACAACTACTGAGCAATCAGCCCCAGCATTTT	CASSQGQQLLSNQPQHF	NA	NA	TRBJ1-5	TRBV4-2
TGTGCCAGCTCACCATTAGCGGGAGGGCCTGACAATGAGCAGTTCTTC	CASSPLAGGPDNEQFF	TRBD2	NA	TRBJ2-1	TRBV18
TGTGCCATCAGTGAGGCCCGGGATAAGCAGAAGTACGAGCAGTACTTC	CAISEARDKQKYEQYF	NA	NA	TRBJ2-7	TRBV10-3
TGTGCCAGTAGTATAGTCGGCCGCGGGAGAAACACTGAAGCTTTCTTT	CASSIVGRGRNTEAFF	NA	once	TRBJ1-1	TRBV19
TGTGCCAGCAGCCAAGTAAATTCACCCCTCCACTTT	CASSQVNSPLHF	NA	few	TRBJ1-6	TRBV3-1/TRBV3-2
TGTGCCACCAGCACCTGGGACAGAGCTCAAGAGACCCAGTACTTC	CATSTWDRAQETQYF	TRBD1	NA	TRBJ2-5	TRBV15
TGTGCCAGCAGTAAACGACCGGGGGTCTATGGCTACACCTTC	CASSKRPGVYGYTF	NA	few	TRBJ1-2	TRBV27
TGTGCCAGCAGCCAAGACAACTCGCAGGATGAAAAACTGTTTTTT	CASSQDNSQDEKLFF	NA	NA	TRBJ1-4	TRBV4-2
TGTGCCAGCAGCTTGGGACTAGCGGGAGGGCGGGAGACCCAGTACTTC	CASSLGLAGGRETQYF	TRBD2	NA	TRBJ2-5	TRBV9
TGTGCCAGCAGTTCGGGGGCGGGAGGATCGGGAAATGAGCAGTTCTTC	CASSSGAGGSGNEQFF	TRBD2	once	TRBJ2-1	TRBV2
TGTGCCAGCTCACCTTTTAGCATTCAGAGTTCTAACTATGGCTACACCTTC	CASSPFSIQSSNYGYTF	NA	NA	TRBJ1-2	TRBV18
TGTGCCAGCAGCTTTTGGGGGAGGTCCCTCACCGGGGAGCTGTTTTTT	CASSFWGRSLTGELFF	NA	NA	TRBJ2-2	TRBV11-2
TGCAGCCCCGTCCCGACTAGCGGGATTTTCGATGAGCAGTTCTTC	CSPVPTSGIFDEQFF	TRBD2	NA	TRBJ2-1	TRBV29-1
TGTGCCAGTAGCGGACAGGGTTATGGCTACACCTTC	CASSGQGYGYTF	TRBD1	NA	TRBJ1-2	TRBV19
TGTGCCAGCAGCCCAGCGGAGTACTATGGCTACACCTTC	CASSPAEYYGYTF	NA	NA	TRBJ1-2	TRBV3-1/TRBV3-2
TGTGCCAGCAGCTTTCAGGGTTCGGGTGAAAAACTGTTTTTT	CASSFQGSGEKLFF	NA	NA	TRBJ1-4	TRBV7-9
TGTGCTAGTGGCAGAGAGCAGGGTTTGACAGATACGCAGTATTTT	CASGREQGLTDTQYF	NA	NA	TRBJ2-3	TRBV12-5
TGCAGCGTTGGCCGGACAGGGGGCCCAGATACGCAGTATTTT	CSVGRTGGPDTQYF	TRBD1	once	TRBJ2-3	TRBV29-1
TGTGCCAGCAGTCTAGCGGGAGTAGTTACAGATACGCAGTATTTT	CASSLAGVVTDTQYF	TRBD2	NA	TRBJ2-3	TRBV2
TGCGCCAGCAGCCAACTGGACTCACTATGGGGTCAGCCCCAGCATTTT	CASSQLDSLWGQPQHF	NA	NA	TRBJ1-5	TRBV4-1
TGTGCCACCAGTGATCTAACCGGGACAGGGCTTACCGGGGAGCTGTTTTTT	CATSDLTGTGLTGELFF	TRBD1	NA	TRBJ2-2	TRBV24-1
TGCGCCAGCAGCCAAGTTTGGATAGCAGGGGGAGTTGGCAATGAGCAGTTCTTC	CASSQVWIAGGVGNEQFF	TRBD1	NA	TRBJ2-1	TRBV4-3
TGCGCCAGCAGCCCCCGGGAAGGACTAGCGGGAGTTAATGGGCAGTACTTC	CASSPREGLAGVNGQYF	TRBD2	NA	TRBJ2-7	TRBV4-3
TGTGCCAGCAGTCGGGACAGGGCGAATTCACCCCTCCACTTT	CASSRDRANSPLHF	TRBD1	NA	TRBJ1-6	TRBV7-8
TGTGCCAGCAGTTGGGTCGGGAATGATGAAGCTTTCTTT	CASSWVGNDEAFF	NA	NA	TRBJ1-1	TRBV6-5
TGTGCCAGCAGCTTGGTTGGGGGGGAACAGCCCCAGCATTTT	CASSLVGGEQPQHF	NA	NA	TRBJ1-5	TRBV5-5
TGTGCCAGCAGCTCCGGACAGGAATATGGCTACACCTTC	CASSSGQEYGYTF	TRBD1	once	TRBJ1-2	TRBV7-2
TGCAGTGCTAGTGGGACTAGCGGCACAGATACGCAGTATTTT	CSASGTSGTDTQYF	TRBD2	NA	TRBJ2-3	TRBV20-1
TGTGCCAGCAGTTCAGGGACTAGCGCCTACAATGAGCAGTTCTTC	CASSSGTSAYNEQFF	TRBD2	NA	TRBJ2-1	TRBV5-4
TGTGCCAGCAGTTACGGGCGGGAAGATACGCAGTATTTT	CASSYGREDTQYF	NA	NA	TRBJ2-3	TRBV6-6
TGTGCCTGGTCCAGTAGCCCCGGGGAGCTGTTTTTT	CAWSSSPGELFF	NA	NA	TRBJ2-2	TRBV30
TGTGCAAGTCGCTTAAACAGGGGCCACTACGAGCAGTACTTC	CASRLNRGHYEQYF	NA	few	TRBJ2-7	TRBV12-2
TGCGCCAGCAGCCCAAGGCAACTAGCGGAGAACACCGGGGAGCTGTTTTTT	CASSPRQLAENTGELFF	TRBD2	NA	TRBJ2-2	TRBV4-3
TGTGCCAGCTCACCACCTATTAGTAGGGGACTAGCGGGAATGTACGAGCAGTACTTC	CASSPPISRGLAGMYEQYF	TRBD2	NA	TRBJ2-7	TRBV18
TGTGCCAGCAGCTTAGGCGGACATTCTGGAAACACCATATATTTT	CASSLGGHSGNTIYF	NA	NA	TRBJ1-3	TRBV11-2
TGCGCCAGCAGCTTAACACCCCACGTGGGACACCTTTCCACCTACGAGCAGTACTTC	CASSLTPHVGHLSTYEQYF	NA	few	TRBJ2-7	TRBV5-1
TGTGCCAGCAGCTTAGGTCGACAGGGGAAGGCCGGGGAGCTGTTTTTT	CASSLGRQGKAGELFF	TRBD1	NA	TRBJ2-2	TRBV7-6
TGTGCCAGCAGCGGGGTCAGCGAAACTTCACCCCTCCACTTT	CASSGVSETSPLHF	NA	NA	TRBJ1-6	TRBV2
TGTGCCTGGAGACGCCTCTCAGGGCCCACAGATACGCAGTATTTT	CAWRRLSGPTDTQYF	NA	NA	TRBJ2-3	TRBV30
TGTGCCAGCAGCCGACAGGGGGTGACCGGGGAGCTGTTTTTT	CASSRQGVTGELFF	TRBD1	NA	TRBJ2-2	TRBV6-6
TGTGCCAGCAGTACCCTCGACAGGGGGCGGGCTTTCTTT	CASSTLDRGRAFF	TRBD1	once	TRBJ1-1	TRBV6-6
TGCGCCAGCAGCCAAGCTAGGGACTCTGGCTACACCTTC	CASSQARDSGYTF	NA	NA	TRBJ1-2	TRBV4-3